These 25 T cell receptor beta chains share one sample of origin, sequenced in a study of PD-1 blockade in classical Hodgkin lymphoma. Profiled with immunoSEQ multiplex PCR; TCRdb holds only in-frame clones, not every one. This table holds more than 12,000 clones, 85% to 90% found once. Relapse after autologous stem cell transplantation occurred in every patient, and brentuximab vedotin exposure varied. Sequencing was performed on peripheral blood mononuclear cells (PBMCs), taken at baseline. The origin of the receptors is a human donor with classical Hodgkin lymphoma.

The gene calls are TRBV9 and TRBJ1-2, with D possibly TRBD1 on 5 matching bases. Germline V lookup: CDR1 SGDLS, CDR2 YYNGEE. V was trimmed by 3 bases and J by 11 bases, leaving 20 bases between them. The CDR3 is made up of 14 amino acids. This chain's CDR3 is CASSAGTASVGYTF. As DNA, the CDR3 is TGTGCCAGCAGCGCCGGGACGGCAAGTGTTGGTTACACCTTC.

This chain links TRBV6-6 with TRBJ1-1; D call uncertain. The germline V gene encodes CDR1 MNHNY and CDR2 SVGAGI (reference sequence). V was trimmed by 2 bases and J by 8 bases, leaving 9 bases between them. The CDR3 length is 12 residues. CDR3 sequence reads: CASSYPGREAFF. The CDR3 DNA sequence: TGTGCCAGCAGTTACCCGGGCCGCGAAGCTTTCTTT.

The chain combines TRBV28 with TRBJ1-3; D call uncertain. The CDR3 spans 16 residues. The germline V gene has CDR1 MDHEN and CDR2 SYDVKM. Trimming removed 2 bases at V and 0 bases at J, with 11 bases between. DNA for the CDR3: TGTGCCAGCAGTTTAGTACAGTCACCCTCTGGAAACACCATATATTTT. Its translation is CASSLVQSPSGNTIYF.

V is TRBV18 and J is TRBJ2-1; D gene unclear. Trimming took 1 base from V and 2 from J, leaving 15 bases between them. This CDR3 has 17 amino acids. CDR1 KGHSH and CDR2 LQKENI come from the germline V gene. CDR3 in amino acids: CASSPQYPRKAYNEQFF. The CDR3 region has the DNA TGTGCCAGCTCACCACAGTACCCCCGGAAAGCCTACAATGAGCAGTTCTTC.

This clone showed up just once. This rearrangement joins TRBV20-1 to TRBJ1-1; D is ambiguous. The CDR3 is 10 amino acids. The V gene lost 3 bases and the J gene lost 11 bases, with 10 bases spanning the gap. Germline V lookup: CDR1 DFQATT, CDR2 SNEGSKA (reference sequence). CDR3 residues: CSASGGQAFF. Written as DNA, the CDR3 is TGCAGTGCTAGTGGTGGGCAGGCTTTCTTT.

The sample holds a few counts of this clone. This chain links TRBV7-2 with TRBJ2-3; TRBD1 might be the D (5 bases). The germline V gene encodes CDR1 SGHTA and CDR2 FQGNSA. The CDR3 contains 17 residues. The V end was cut by 6 bases, the J end by 3 bases, with 22 bases between. The CDR3: CASSSAPPGRGTDTQYF. As DNA, the CDR3 is TGTGCCAGCAGTTCAGCCCCCCCGGGTAGGGGTACAGATACGCAGTATTTT.

The V call is TRBV19, the J call TRBJ1-1, with D possibly being TRBD1 (6 bases). CDR3 length equals 14 residues. The V gene lost 7 bases and the J gene lost 0 bases, with 12 bases spanning the gap. Germline V gives CDR1 LNHDA, CDR2 SQIVND (reference sequence). In nucleotides, the CDR3 is TGTGCCAGTACGACAGGTGGAATGAACACTGAAGCTTTCTTT. Translating it yields CASTTGGMNTEAFF.

This clone was counted only a few times. The V and J genes are TRBV27 and TRBJ1-5; D is perhaps TRBD1 (5 bases). Between the trimmed V and J ends, which lost 2 bases and 10 bases, there was a span of 12 bases. This CDR3 region has 13 residues. Germline CDR1 and CDR2: MNHEY and SMNVEV (reference sequence). CDR3 region: CASSLAQGRPQHF. In DNA, the CDR3 is TGTGCCAGCAGTTTAGCGCAGGGACGTCCCCAGCATTTT.

The chain recombines TRBV29-1 with TRBJ1-1, with 7 bases aligning to TRBD1. In germline, CDR1 is SQVTM, CDR2 ANQGSEA. V gave up 7 bases and J gave up 5 bases; unmatched junction bases: 7. This CDR3 is 12 amino acids long. CDR3 coding DNA: TGCAGCGCCCTGACAGGGAGGACTGAAGCTTTCTTT. It translates to CSALTGRTEAFF.

The V and J genes are TRBV9 and TRBJ1-1; tentative D call: TRBD1 (6 bases). Trimming stripped 5 bases from V and 4 bases from J, with 9 bases between. This CDR3 has 12 residues. Per the germline V gene, CDR1 is SGDLS and CDR2 is YYNGEE. DNA of the CDR3: TGTGCCAGCAGTGGAGGGGGCACTGAAGCTTTCTTT. This encodes CASSGGGTEAFF.

This chain links TRBV15 with TRBJ2-7, with 10 bases matching TRBD2. Germline V gives CDR1 LNHNV, CDR2 YYDKDF (reference sequence). V was pared by 8 bases and J by 4 bases, with 14 bases of the junction left unmatched. The CDR3 loop spans 16 amino acids. CDR3 sequence reads: CATSTLAGELGYEQYF. The CDR3, as DNA: TGTGCCACCTCTACTCTAGCGGGAGAGTTAGGGTACGAGCAGTACTTC.

This chain links TRBV27 with TRBJ2-7; 8 nucleotides align to TRBD2. Germline V gene data show CDR1 as MNHEY and CDR2 as SMNVEV (reference sequence). Germline trimming cut 6 bases from V and 3 bases from J; bases unmatched to any gene: 13. The CDR3 has 16 residues. The CDR3 DNA is TGTGCCAGCAGCCACTCGGGCGGGGGGAGAGGCTACGAGCAGTACTTC. This sequence encodes CASSHSGGGRGYEQYF.

The chain is built from TRBV27 and TRBJ2-7, with 8 nucleotides matching TRBD2. CDR1 MNHEY and CDR2 SMNVEV come from the germline V gene (reference sequence). The CDR3 loop spans 16 amino acids. Unmatched junction bases numbered 10, after V lost 0 bases and J lost 6 bases. The CDR3: CASSLSGREVQGEQYF. The DNA for the CDR3 is TGTGCCAGCAGTTTATCGGGGCGGGAGGTCCAAGGCGAGCAGTACTTC.

V and J are TRBV27 and TRBJ1-3; TRBD1 is a possible D gene (5 bases). The CDR3 is 15 residues long. The V end was cut by 6 bases, the J end by 1 base, with 13 bases between. From germline, CDR1 is MNHEY and CDR2 SMNVEV (reference sequence). The CDR3 loop reads CASSPTTGSGNTIYF. CDR3 DNA: TGTGCCAGCAGCCCGACCACAGGTTCTGGAAACACCATATATTTT.

Regarding this clone: A much larger clone lies a single base off, so this may be a read error. V and J are TRBV9 and TRBJ1-5, with no clear D. The CDR3 has 14 amino acids. Germline V CDR1 and CDR2: SGDLS, YYNGEE. The V end was cut by 0 bases, the J end by 9 bases, with 13 bases between. CDR3 region: CASSVGPGGGPQHF. The CDR3 DNA reads TGTGCCAGCAGCGTAGGGCCAGGAGGTGGGCCCCAGCATTTT.

The chain uses TRBV6-1 and TRBJ2-7; D is possibly TRBD1 (5 bases). CDR1 MNHNS and CDR2 SASEGT come from the germline V gene. The CDR3 consists of 16 residues. The V gene lost 4 bases and the J gene lost 3 bases, with 19 bases spanning the gap. CDR3 amino acids: CASSGVGRNRFYEQYF. The CDR3 region has the DNA TGTGCCAGCAGTGGGGTGGGTAGAAACAGGTTCTACGAGCAGTACTTC.

J is TRBJ2-1 and V is TRBV12-5, with D unclear. The germline V gene encodes CDR1 LGHNT and CDR2 FRNRAP. The V end lost 8 bases, the J end lost 7 bases, and 9 bases lay between the germline ends. The CDR3 totals 11 residues. The CDR3 sequence is CASCRSNEQFF. For the CDR3, the DNA is TGTGCTAGTTGCCGATCTAATGAGCAGTTCTTC.

This chain joins TRBV6-5 and TRBJ1-5, with D maybe TRBD1 (5 bases). Germline V gene lookup returns CDR1 MNHEY and CDR2 SVGAGI. The CDR3 runs 13 residues. The germline V and J ends were trimmed by 6 bases and 5 bases, with 11 bases remaining between them. The CDR3 loop reads CASSQRGYQPQHF. The CDR3 nucleotides are TGTGCCAGCAGCCAAAGGGGATATCAGCCCCAGCATTTT.

The V and J genes are TRBV7-9 and TRBJ2-1; 12 bases are a match to TRBD2. The CDR3 runs 14 residues. V shed 8 bases and J 4 bases; nucleotides not matched to a gene: 3. The V gene's germline CDR1 is SEHNR and CDR2 FQNEAQ (reference sequence). The CDR3: CASPGLAGYNEQFF. Here the CDR3 DNA reads TGTGCCAGCCCGGGACTAGCGGGTTACAATGAGCAGTTCTTC.

This clone has only a few counts. The CDR3 reads CAWGTGRFSGNTIYF. CDR3 nucleotides: TGTGCCTGGGGGACAGGACGATTCTCTGGAAACACCATATATTTT. The chain links TRBV30 to TRBJ1-3; TRBD1 matches at 8 bases. The J segment lost 0 bases and the V segment lost 5 bases, leaving 6 bases of the junction unmatched. CDR1 and CDR2 (germline): GTSNPN, SVGIG (reference sequence). CDR3 length: 15 residues.

In this sample, this clone turned up once. The chain employs TRBV18 and TRBJ2-4; D perhaps matches TRBD1 (6 bases). Trimming pared 3 bases from V and 4 bases from J, leaving 7 bases between. Germline-derived CDR1 and CDR2 are KGHSH and LQKENI. The CDR3 runs to 13 residues. In DNA form, the CDR3 reads TGTGCCAGCTCACCGGGACATAAAAACATTCAGTACTTC. Translation: CASSPGHKNIQYF.

The J gene is TRBJ1-5, the V gene TRBV19, with no clear D. The germline gives CDR1 LNHDA, CDR2 SQIVND (reference sequence). Trimming left V 6 bases short and J 0 bases short, with 6 bases between. This CDR3 contains 13 residues. The CDR3 loop is CASSYNSNQPQHF. The CDR3 bases are TGTGCCAGTAGCTATAATAGCAATCAGCCCCAGCATTTT.

This chain links TRBV9 with TRBJ1-5; D not certain. The CDR3 has 14 amino acids. V lost 0 bases and J lost 4, with 8 bases in between. Germline assignment: CDR1 SGDLS and CDR2 YYNGEE. As DNA, the CDR3 is TGTGCCAGCAGCGTAGATGGAGGGAATCAGCCCCAGCATTTT. This codes for CASSVDGGNQPQHF.

This sequence joins TRBV4-3 and TRBJ1-4; 9 nucleotides line up with TRBD1. Germline lookup yields CDR1 LGHNA and CDR2 YSLEER. The V and J ends lost 4 bases and 5 bases, in that order; junction bases with no gene match: 2. The CDR3 loop spans 14 amino acids. DNA for the CDR3: TGCGCCAGCAGCCGGACAGGGGAAAATGAAAAACTGTTTTTT. Translated, it gives CASSRTGENEKLFF.

The rearrangement links TRBV6-5 to TRBJ1-1, with 8 bases fitting TRBD1. Per the germline V gene, CDR1 is MNHEY and CDR2 is SVGAGI. V lost 1 base, J lost 2 bases, and 6 bases stayed unmatched. The CDR3 contains 16 residues. The CDR3, as DNA: TGTGCCAGCAGTTACTTCCCAGGACAGGGAAACACTGAAGCTTTCTTT. This gives the protein CASSYFPGQGNTEAFF.